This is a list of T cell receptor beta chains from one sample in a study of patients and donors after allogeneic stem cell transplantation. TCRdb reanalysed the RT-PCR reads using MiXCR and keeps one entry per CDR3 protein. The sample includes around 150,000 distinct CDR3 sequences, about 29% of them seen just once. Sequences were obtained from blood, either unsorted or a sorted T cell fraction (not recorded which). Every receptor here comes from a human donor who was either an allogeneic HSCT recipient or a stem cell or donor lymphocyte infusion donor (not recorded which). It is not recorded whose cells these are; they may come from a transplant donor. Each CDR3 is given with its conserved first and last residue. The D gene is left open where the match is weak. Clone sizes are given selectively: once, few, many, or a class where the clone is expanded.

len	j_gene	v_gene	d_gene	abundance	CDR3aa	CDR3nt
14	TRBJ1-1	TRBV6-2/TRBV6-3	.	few	CASSYRLTDTEAFF	TGTGCCAGCAGTTACAGGCTCACGGACACTGAAGCTTTCTTT
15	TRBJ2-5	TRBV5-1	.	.	CASSLLGTYQETQYF	TGCGCCAGCAGCTTGCTGGGGACCTATCAAGAGACCCAGTACTTC
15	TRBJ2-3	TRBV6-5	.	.	CASSLGPVMHDTQYF	TGTGCCAGCAGCCTAGGACCCGTCATGCACGATACGCAGTATTTT
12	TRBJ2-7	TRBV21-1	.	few	CASSTRDTPQYF	TGTGCCAGCAGCACCCGGGACACGCCGCAGTACTTC
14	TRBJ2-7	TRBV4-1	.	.	CASSQGWGYYEQYF	TGCGCCAGCAGCCAAGGGTGGGGATACTACGAGCAGTACTTC
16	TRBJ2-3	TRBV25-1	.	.	CASSDLGEFPKDTQYF	TGTGCCAGCAGTGACCTAGGAGAATTCCCGAAGGATACGCAGTATTTT
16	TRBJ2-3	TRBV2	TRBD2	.	CASKGRASGILNTQYF	TGTGCCAGCAAAGGCAGGGCGAGCGGGATCTTGAATACGCAGTATTTT
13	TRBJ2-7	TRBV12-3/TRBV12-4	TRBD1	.	CASRRQGYYEQYF	TGTGCCAGCAGGAGACAGGGTTACTACGAGCAGTACTTC
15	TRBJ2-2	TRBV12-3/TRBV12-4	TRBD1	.	CASSPTGEVAGELFF	TGTGCCAGCAGTCCGACAGGGGAGGTGGCCGGGGAGCTGTTTTTT
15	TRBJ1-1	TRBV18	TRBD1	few	CASSPAGTGNTEAFF	TGTGCCAGCTCACCGGCCGGGACAGGGAACACTGAAGCTTTCTTT
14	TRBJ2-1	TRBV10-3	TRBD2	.	CAIKRTSGNNEQFF	TGTGCCATCAAGAGGACTAGCGGCAACAATGAGCAGTTCTTC
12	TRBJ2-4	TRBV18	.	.	CASSLRGALQYF	TGTGCCAGCTCACTTCGCGGGGCCTTGCAGTACTTC
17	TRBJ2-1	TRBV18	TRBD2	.	CASSPPGSGRAYNEQFF	TGTGCCAGCTCACCACCGGGAAGCGGGAGGGCCTACAATGAGCAGTTCTTC
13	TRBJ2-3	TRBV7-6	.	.	CASSSGYVDTQYF	TGTGCCAGCAGCTCGGGTTACGTAGATACGCAGTATTTT
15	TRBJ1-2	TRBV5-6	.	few	CASSFLVRVGYGYTF	TGTGCCAGCAGCTTTCTAGTTCGTGTGGGCTATGGCTACACCTTC
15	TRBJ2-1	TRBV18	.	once	CASSPQRGPMDEQFF	TGTGCCAGCTCACCCCAGCGCGGGCCCATGGATGAGCAGTTCTTC
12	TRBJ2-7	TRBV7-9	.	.	CASSPRDYEQYF	TGTGCCAGCAGCCCCAGAGACTACGAGCAGTACTTC
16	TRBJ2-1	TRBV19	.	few	CASSMFQAPADNEQFF	TGTGCCAGTAGTATGTTCCAAGCACCGGCCGACAATGAGCAGTTCTTC
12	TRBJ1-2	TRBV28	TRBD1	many	CASGQGAYGYTF	TGTGCCAGCGGGCAGGGGGCTTATGGCTACACCTTC
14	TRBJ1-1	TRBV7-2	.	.	CASSLRPGSPEAFF	TGTGCCAGCAGCTTAAGGCCGGGGAGCCCTGAAGCTTTCTTT
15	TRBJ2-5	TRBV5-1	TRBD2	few	CASSPLAGGPETQYF	TGCGCCAGCAGCCCACTAGCGGGAGGGCCCGAGACCCAGTACTTC
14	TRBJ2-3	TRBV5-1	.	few	CASALGTPTDTQYF	TGCGCCAGCGCCCTCGGGACTCCCACAGATACGCAGTATTTT